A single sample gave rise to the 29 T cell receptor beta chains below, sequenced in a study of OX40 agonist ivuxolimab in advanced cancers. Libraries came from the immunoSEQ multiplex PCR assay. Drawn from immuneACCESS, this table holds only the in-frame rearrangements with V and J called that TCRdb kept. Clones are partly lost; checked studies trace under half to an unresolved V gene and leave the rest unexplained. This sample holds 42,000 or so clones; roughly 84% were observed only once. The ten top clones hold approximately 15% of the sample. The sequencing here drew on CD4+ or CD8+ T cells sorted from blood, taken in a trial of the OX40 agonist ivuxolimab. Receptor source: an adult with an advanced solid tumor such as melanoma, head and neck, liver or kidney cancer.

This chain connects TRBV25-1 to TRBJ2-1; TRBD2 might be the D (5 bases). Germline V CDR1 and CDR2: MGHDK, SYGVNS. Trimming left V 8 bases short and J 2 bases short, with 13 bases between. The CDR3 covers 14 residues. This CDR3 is CASRLAGAYNEQFF. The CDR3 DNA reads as TGTGCCAGCCGTCTGGCCGGGGCCTACAATGAGCAGTTCTTC. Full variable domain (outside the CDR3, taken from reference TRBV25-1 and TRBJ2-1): EADIYQTPRYLVIGTGKKITLECSQTMGHDKMYWYQQDPGMELHLIHYSYGVNSTEKGDLSSESTVSRIRTEHFPLTLESARPSHTSQYLCASRLAGAYNEQFFGPGTRLTVL.

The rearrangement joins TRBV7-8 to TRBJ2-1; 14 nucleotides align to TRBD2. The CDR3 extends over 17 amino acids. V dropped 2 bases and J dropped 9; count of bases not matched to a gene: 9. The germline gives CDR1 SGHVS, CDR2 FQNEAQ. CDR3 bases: TGTGCCAGCAGCTTATCGACGGGACTAGCGGGAGTTCTTGAGCAGTTCTTC. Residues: CASSLSTGLAGVLEQFF.

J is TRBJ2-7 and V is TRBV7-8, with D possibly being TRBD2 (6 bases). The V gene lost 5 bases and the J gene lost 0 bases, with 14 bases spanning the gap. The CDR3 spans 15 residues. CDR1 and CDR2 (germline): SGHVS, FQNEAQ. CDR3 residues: CASSPAGTGSYEQYF. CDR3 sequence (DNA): TGTGCCAGCAGCCCTGCGGGGACGGGCTCCTACGAGCAGTACTTC.

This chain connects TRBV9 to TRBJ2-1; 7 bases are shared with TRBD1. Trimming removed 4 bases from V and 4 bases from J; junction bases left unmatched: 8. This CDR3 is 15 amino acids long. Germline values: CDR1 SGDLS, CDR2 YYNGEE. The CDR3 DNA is TGTGCCAGCAGCCGGACAGGCGAGGGATACAATGAGCAGTTCTTC. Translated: CASSRTGEGYNEQFF. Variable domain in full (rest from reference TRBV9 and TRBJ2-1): DSGVTQTPKHLITATGQRVTLRCSPRSGDLSVYWYQQSLDQGLQFLIQYYNGEERAKGNILERFSAQQFPDLHSELNLSSLELGDSALYFCASSRTGEGYNEQFFGPGTRLTVL.

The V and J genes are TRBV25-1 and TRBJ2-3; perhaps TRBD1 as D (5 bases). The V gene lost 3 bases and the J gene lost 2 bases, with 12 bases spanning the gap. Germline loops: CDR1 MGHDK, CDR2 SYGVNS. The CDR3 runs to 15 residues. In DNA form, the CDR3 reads TGTGCCAGCAGTGAGATGTCAGGGTACACAGATACGCAGTATTTT. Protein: CASSEMSGYTDTQYF.

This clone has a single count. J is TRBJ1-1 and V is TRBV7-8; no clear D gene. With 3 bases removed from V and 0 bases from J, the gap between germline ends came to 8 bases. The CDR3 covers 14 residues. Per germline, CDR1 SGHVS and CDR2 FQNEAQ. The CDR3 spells CASSFGRMNTEAFF. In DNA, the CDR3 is TGTGCCAGCAGCTTCGGCAGGATGAACACTGAAGCTTTCTTT. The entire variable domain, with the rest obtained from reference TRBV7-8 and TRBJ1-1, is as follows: GAGVSQSPRYKVAKRGQDVALRCDPISGHVSLFWYQQALGQGPEFLTYFQNEAQLDKSGLPSDRFFAERPEGSVSTLKIQRTQQEDSAVYLCASSFGRMNTEAFFGQGTRLTVV.

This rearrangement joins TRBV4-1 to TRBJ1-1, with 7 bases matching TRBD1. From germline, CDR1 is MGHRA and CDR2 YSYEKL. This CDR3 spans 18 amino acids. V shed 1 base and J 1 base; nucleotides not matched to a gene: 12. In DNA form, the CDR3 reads TGCGCCAGCAGCCAAGGCCGTTGGGGACAGAGCGCGAACACTGAAGCTTTCTTT. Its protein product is CASSQGRWGQSANTEAFF.

CDR3 region: CASSFEGPTYEQYF. In DNA, the CDR3 is TGTGCCAGCAGTTTTGAGGGACCTACCTACGAGCAGTACTTC. The chain is built from TRBV6-5 and TRBJ2-7; D possibly uses TRBD1 or TRBD2 (5 bases each). The V and J ends lost 4 bases and 2 bases respectively, with 12 bases between them. Germline V gene data show CDR1 as MNHEY and CDR2 as SVGAGI. The CDR3 extends over 14 amino acids.

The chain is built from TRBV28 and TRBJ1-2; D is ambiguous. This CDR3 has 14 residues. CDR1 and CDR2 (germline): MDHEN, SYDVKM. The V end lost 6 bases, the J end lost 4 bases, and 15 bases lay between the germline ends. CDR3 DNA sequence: TGTGCCAGCAGGATCGACGGTACGACCTATGGCTACACCTTC. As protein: CASRIDGTTYGYTF.

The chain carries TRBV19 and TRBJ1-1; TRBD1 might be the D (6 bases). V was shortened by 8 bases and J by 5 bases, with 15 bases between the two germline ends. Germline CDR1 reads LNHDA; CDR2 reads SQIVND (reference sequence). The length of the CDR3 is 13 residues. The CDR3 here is CASGRGAGTEAFF. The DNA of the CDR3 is TGTGCCAGTGGCCGGGGGGCTGGGACTGAAGCTTTCTTT.

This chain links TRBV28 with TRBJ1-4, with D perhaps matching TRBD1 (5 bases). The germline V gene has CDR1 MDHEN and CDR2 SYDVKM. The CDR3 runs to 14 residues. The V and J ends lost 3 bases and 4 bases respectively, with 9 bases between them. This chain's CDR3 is CASSFRDGNEKLFF. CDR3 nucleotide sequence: TGTGCCAGCAGTTTCAGGGACGGTAATGAAAAACTGTTTTTT.

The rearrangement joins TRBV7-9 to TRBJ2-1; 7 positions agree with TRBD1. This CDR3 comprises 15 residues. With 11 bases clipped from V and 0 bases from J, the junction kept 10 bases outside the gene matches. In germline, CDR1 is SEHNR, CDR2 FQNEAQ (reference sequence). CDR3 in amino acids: CAGRAGDSSYNEQFF. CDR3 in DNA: TGTGCCGGTCGTGCTGGGGACAGCTCCTACAATGAGCAGTTCTTC.

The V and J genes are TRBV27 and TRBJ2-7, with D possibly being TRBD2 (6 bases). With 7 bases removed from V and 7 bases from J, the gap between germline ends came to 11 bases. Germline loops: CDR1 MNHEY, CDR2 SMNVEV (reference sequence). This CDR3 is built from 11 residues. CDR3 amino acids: CASIFGGEQYF. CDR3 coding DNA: TGTGCCAGCATCTTTGGGGGGGAGCAGTACTTC.

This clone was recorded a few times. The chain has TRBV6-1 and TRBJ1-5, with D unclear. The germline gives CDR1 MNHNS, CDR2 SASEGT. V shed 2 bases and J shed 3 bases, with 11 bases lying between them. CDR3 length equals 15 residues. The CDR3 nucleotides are TGTGCCAGCAGTGAATGGCAGATGATCAATCAGCCCCAGCATTTT. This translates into CASSEWQMINQPQHF.

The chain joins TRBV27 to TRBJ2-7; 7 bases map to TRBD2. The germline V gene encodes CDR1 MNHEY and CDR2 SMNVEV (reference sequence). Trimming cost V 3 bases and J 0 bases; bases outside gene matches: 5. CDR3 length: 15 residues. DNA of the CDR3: TGTGCCAGCAGTTTGGGAGGGGTTAGCTCCTACGAGCAGTACTTC. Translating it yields CASSLGGVSSYEQYF.

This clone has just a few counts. The DNA of the CDR3 is TGCGCCAGCAGCTTGAAGGGAGGGGGGGATCAGCCCCAGCATTTT. Amino acids: CASSLKGGGDQPQHF. The rearrangement uses TRBV5-1 and TRBJ1-5, with D possibly TRBD1 on 6 matching bases. Germline V gives CDR1 SGHRS, CDR2 YFSETQ. CDR3 length: 15 residues. Trimming removed 1 base at V and 5 bases at J, with 13 bases between.

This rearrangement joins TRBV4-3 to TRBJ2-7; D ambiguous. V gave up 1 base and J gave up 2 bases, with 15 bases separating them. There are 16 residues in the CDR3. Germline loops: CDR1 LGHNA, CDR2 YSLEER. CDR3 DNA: TGCGCCAGCAGCCAAGGCCCGGCAGATGAAGCCTACGAGCAGTACTTC. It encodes CASSQGPADEAYEQYF.

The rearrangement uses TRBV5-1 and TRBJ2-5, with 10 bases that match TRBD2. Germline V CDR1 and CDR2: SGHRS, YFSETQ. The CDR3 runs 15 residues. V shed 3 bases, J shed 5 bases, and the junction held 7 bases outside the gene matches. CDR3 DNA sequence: TGCGCCAGCAGCTCTCCGGGACTAGCGCGGGAGACCCAGTACTTC. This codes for CASSSPGLARETQYF.

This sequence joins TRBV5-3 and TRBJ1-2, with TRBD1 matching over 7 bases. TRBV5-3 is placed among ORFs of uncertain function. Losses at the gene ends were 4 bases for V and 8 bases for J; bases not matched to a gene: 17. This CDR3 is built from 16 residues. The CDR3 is CARSRQKERGPRGYTF. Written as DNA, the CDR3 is TGTGCCAGAAGCCGCCAGAAGGAAAGGGGGCCCCGAGGCTACACCTTC.

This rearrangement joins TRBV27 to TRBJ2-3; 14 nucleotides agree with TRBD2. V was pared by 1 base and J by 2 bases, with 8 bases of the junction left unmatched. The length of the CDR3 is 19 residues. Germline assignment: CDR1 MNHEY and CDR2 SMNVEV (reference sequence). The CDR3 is CASSLLTSGGAHLTDTQYF. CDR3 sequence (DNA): TGTGCCAGCAGTTTATTGACTAGCGGGGGGGCCCACCTCACAGATACGCAGTATTTT.

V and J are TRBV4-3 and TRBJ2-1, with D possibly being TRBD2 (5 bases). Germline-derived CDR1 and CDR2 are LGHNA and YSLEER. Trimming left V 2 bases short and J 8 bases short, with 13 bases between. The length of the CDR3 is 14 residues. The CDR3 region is CASSQIEAAYEQFF. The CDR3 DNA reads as TGCGCCAGCAGCCAAATCGAAGCGGCCTATGAGCAGTTCTTC.

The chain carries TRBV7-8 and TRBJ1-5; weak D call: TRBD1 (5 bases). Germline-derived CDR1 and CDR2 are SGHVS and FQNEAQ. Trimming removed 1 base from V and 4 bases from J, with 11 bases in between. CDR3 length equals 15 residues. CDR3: CASSLDGGVNQPQHF. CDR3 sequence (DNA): TGTGCCAGCAGCTTAGACGGGGGAGTGAATCAGCCCCAGCATTTT.

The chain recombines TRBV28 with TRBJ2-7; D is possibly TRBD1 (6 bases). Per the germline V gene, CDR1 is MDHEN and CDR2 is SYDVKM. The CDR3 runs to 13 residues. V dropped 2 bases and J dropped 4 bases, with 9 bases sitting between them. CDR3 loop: CASSLTGLYEQYF. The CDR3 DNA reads TGTGCCAGCAGTTTAACAGGGTTATACGAGCAGTACTTC.

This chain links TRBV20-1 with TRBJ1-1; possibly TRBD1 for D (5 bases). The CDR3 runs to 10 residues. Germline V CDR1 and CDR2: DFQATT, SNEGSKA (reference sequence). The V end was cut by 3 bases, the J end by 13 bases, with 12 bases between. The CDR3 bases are TGCAGTGCTAGTCCAGCGAGGGGTTTCTTT. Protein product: CSASPARGFF.

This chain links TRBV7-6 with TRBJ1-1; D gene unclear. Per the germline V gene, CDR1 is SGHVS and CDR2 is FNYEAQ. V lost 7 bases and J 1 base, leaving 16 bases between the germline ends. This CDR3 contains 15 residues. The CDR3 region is CASTLFPDTNTEAFF. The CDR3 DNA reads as TGTGCCAGCACCCTCTTCCCAGATACGAACACTGAAGCTTTCTTT.

This CDR3 is CASSQEPSLAGRGDTQYF. The CDR3 region has the DNA TGTGCCAGCAGCCAAGAACCATCCCTAGCGGGGCGGGGGGATACGCAGTATTTT. The chain couples TRBV4-2 to TRBJ2-3, with 9 nucleotides matching TRBD2. J lost 6 bases, V lost 0 bases, and 13 bases had no gene match. The CDR3 loop spans 18 amino acids. Germline CDR1 LGHNA, CDR2 YNFKEQ.

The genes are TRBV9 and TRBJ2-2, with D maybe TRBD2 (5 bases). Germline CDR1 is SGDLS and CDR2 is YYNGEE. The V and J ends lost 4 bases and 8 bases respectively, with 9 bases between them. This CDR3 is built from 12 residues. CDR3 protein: CASSRSGGELFF. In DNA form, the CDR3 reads TGTGCCAGCAGCCGCTCGGGGGGGGAGCTGTTTTTT.

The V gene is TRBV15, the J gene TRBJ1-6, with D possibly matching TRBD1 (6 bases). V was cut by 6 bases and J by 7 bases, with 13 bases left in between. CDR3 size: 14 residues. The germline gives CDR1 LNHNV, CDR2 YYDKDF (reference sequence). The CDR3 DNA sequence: TGTGCCACCAGTGCTACAGGGTTCAATTCACCCCTCCACTTT. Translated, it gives CATSATGFNSPLHF.

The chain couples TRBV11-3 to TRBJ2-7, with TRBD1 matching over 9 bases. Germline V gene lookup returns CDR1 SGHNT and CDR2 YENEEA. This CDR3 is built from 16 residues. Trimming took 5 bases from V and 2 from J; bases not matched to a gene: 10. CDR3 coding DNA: TGTGCCAGCAGCACCTCCGGGACAGGGTTCCCCTACGAGCAGTACTTC. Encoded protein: CASSTSGTGFPYEQYF.